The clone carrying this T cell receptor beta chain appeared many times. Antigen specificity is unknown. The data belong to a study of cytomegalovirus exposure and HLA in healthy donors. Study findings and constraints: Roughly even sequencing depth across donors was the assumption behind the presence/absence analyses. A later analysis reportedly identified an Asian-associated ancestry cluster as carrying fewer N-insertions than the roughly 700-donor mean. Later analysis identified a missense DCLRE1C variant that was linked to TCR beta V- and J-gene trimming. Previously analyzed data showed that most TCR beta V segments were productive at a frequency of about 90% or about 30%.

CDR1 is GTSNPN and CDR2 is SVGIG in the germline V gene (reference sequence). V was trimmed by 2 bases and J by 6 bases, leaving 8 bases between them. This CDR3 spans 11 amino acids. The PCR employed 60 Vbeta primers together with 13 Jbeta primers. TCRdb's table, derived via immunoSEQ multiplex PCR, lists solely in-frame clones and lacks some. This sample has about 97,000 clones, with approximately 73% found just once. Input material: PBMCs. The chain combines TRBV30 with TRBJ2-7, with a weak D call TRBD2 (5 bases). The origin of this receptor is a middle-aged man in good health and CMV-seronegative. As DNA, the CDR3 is TGTGCCTGGAGTTGGAGGCGCGAGCAGTACTTC. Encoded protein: CAWSWRREQYF.